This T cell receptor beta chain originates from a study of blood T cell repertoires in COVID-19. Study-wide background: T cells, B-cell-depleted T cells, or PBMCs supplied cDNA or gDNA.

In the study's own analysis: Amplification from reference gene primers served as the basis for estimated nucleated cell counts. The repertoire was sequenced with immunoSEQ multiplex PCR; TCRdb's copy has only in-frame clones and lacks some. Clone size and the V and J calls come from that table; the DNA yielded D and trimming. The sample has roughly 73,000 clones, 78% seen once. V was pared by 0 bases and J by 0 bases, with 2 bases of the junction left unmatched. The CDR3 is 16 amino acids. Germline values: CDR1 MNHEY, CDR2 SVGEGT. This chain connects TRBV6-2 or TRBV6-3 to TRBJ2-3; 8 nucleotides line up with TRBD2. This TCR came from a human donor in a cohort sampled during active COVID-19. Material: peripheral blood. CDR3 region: CASSYSAGGSTDTQYF. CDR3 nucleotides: TGTGCCAGCAGTTACTCTGCGGGGGGAAGCACAGATACGCAGTATTTT.